This is a list of T cell receptor beta chains from one sample in a study of T cells after yellow fever vaccination. Via MiXCR, TCRdb re-called the 5' RACE reads, giving one row per CDR3 protein. The sample yields about 340,000 distinct CDR3 sequences, about 4% seen once. This specimen was PBMCs, taken 5 days after the yellow fever booster vaccination. All receptors come from a man between 18 and 35 years old who received the YFV17D yellow fever vaccine. Each CDR3 is given with its conserved first and last residue. The order of the fields is J gene, V gene, D gene, clone size, CDR3 protein, CDR3 DNA. A D gene is named only where the DNA matches it firmly. Size values are once, few and many counts, or a class for expanded clones, and some rows have none.

TRBJ1-6	TRBV4-3	TRBD1	many	CASSREVGQGASPLHF	TGCGCCAGCAGCCGGGAGGTTGGGCAGGGGGCTTCACCCCTCCACTTT
TRBJ1-2	TRBV7-6	-	many	CASSFDGSYGYTF	TGTGCCAGCAGTTTCGACGGGAGCTATGGCTACACCTTC
TRBJ2-7	TRBV4-1	TRBD2	few	CASSLGEGSYEQYF	TGCGCCAGCAGCCTCGGGGAGGGCTCCTACGAGCAGTACTTC
TRBJ2-5	TRBV6-2/TRBV6-3	TRBD2	-	CASRGLARETQYF	TGTGCCAGCAGGGGACTAGCCAGGGAGACCCAGTACTTC
TRBJ1-3	TRBV20-1	TRBD1	many	CSAAGTVGNTIYF	TGCAGTGCTGCCGGGACAGTTGGAAACACCATATATTTT
TRBJ2-1	TRBV4-1	TRBD1	-	CASSLGQGYLHEQFF	TGCGCCAGCAGCCTGGGACAGGGGTATTTGCATGAGCAGTTCTTC
TRBJ2-3	TRBV5-1	TRBD2	few	CASSSMGLAADTQYF	TGCGCCAGCAGCTCCATGGGACTAGCAGCAGATACGCAGTATTTT
TRBJ1-1	TRBV27	-	-	CASSFRGRRTEAFF	TGTGCCAGCAGTTTTCGGGGGCGCCGGACTGAAGCTTTCTTT
TRBJ1-6	TRBV7-2	-	many	CASTSSPGPNSPLHF	TGTGCCAGCACCTCAAGTCCAGGGCCGAATTCACCCCTCCACTTT
TRBJ2-1	TRBV20-1	-	-	CSAREQASSYNEQFF	TGCAGTGCTAGAGAACAGGCGAGCTCCTACAATGAGCAGTTCTTC
TRBJ2-1	TRBV9	-	-	CASSYSGAPGNEQFF	TGTGCCAGCAGCTACTCCGGGGCCCCAGGAAATGAGCAGTTCTTC
TRBJ1-4	TRBV15	TRBD1	few	CATSRSSGGRIF	TGTGCCACCAGCAGATCCTCAGGGGGCCGGATTTTT
TRBJ2-1	TRBV28	TRBD2	few	CASSRSGGGAWEQFF	TGTGCCAGCAGCCGCTCGGGCGGGGGGGCCTGGGAGCAGTTCTTC
TRBJ1-5	TRBV12-3/TRBV12-4	-	-	CASSLLPRVQHF	TGTGCCAGCAGTCTATTACCCCGGGTCCAGCATTTT
TRBJ1-1	TRBV14	-	-	CASSQGGVRNTEAFF	TGTGCCAGCAGCCAAGGGGGAGTCAGGAACACTGAAGCTTTCTTT
TRBJ1-1	TRBV5-1	TRBD1	many	CASSPWQGEAEAFF	TGCGCCAGCAGCCCATGGCAGGGGGAGGCTGAAGCTTTCTTT
TRBJ2-1	TRBV30	TRBD2	-	CAWNLAGGPYNEQFF	TGTGCCTGGAATCTAGCGGGGGGCCCCTACAATGAGCAGTTCTTC
TRBJ2-3	TRBV5-1	-	few	CASSLAGSTATDTQYF	TGCGCCAGCAGCTTGGCCGGCTCGACAGCCACAGATACGCAGTATTTT
TRBJ2-5	TRBV7-2	-	-	CASSSIGAFLETQYF	TGTGCCAGCAGCTCGATCGGGGCTTTCTTGGAGACCCAGTACTTC
TRBJ2-2	TRBV2	TRBD2	many	CASSATGLAGGNTGELFF	TGTGCCAGCAGCGCTACGGGACTAGCGGGGGGGAACACCGGGGAGCTGTTTTTT
TRBJ2-5	TRBV15	-	few	CATSRANPKETQYF	TGTGCCACCAGCAGGGCCAATCCCAAAGAGACCCAGTACTTC
TRBJ2-5	TRBV7-2	-	many	CASSLAAYQETQYF	TGTGCCAGCAGCTTAGCGGCGTACCAAGAGACCCAGTACTTC
TRBJ2-2	TRBV30	-	many	CAWKGANTGELFF	TGTGCCTGGAAAGGGGCGAACACCGGGGAGCTGTTTTTT
TRBJ2-1	TRBV5-1	TRBD2	few	CASSLASSGGAYYNEQFF	TGCGCCAGCAGCTTGGCCTCTAGCGGGGGGGCTTACTACAATGAGCAGTTCTTC
TRBJ2-1	TRBV6-1	-	many	CASSRQALSYNEQFF	TGTGCCAGCAGCAGACAGGCGCTATCCTACAATGAGCAGTTCTTC